The 10 T cell receptor beta chains reported below all come from one sample, sequenced in a study of PD-L1 blockade in urothelial cancer (dated by TCRdb to about 2017). Reading the label with the study, this specimen's time point is: peripheral blood 6 weeks after treatment start. The receptor library was made with the immunoSEQ multiplex PCR assay. The source is immuneACCESS, and TCRdb retained only in-frame sequences with V and J called. Part of the clones is not carried over; for the studies checked, unresolved V genes explain less than half of this, and the remainder is unexplained. The sample table lists around 47,000 clones, more than 75% of them with a count of one. The ten largest clones capture approximately 13% of the sample. Sequencing used PBMCs, obtained around atezolizumab (anti-PD-L1) treatment. The receptor source for this set is a man aged 55 to 70 with urothelial cancer.

The rearrangement uses TRBV7-2 and TRBJ1-1; a possible D gene is TRBD1 (6 bases). Looked up from germline, CDR1 is SGHTA and CDR2 is FQGNSA. Trimming cost V 5 bases and J 4 bases, with 17 bases left between them. The CDR3 spans 15 residues. CDR3 DNA sequence: TGTGCCAGCAGCCGAAGGACAGAGGGTAGCACTGAAGCTTTCTTT. Its protein product is CASSRRTEGSTEAFF.

This chain joins TRBV7-6 and TRBJ1-6; 7 nucleotides align to TRBD1. Germline CDR1 and CDR2: SGHVS and FNYEAQ. The length of the CDR3 is 15 residues. V lost 5 bases and J lost 5; bases outside the gene matches: 6. CDR3 in DNA: TGTGCCAGCAGCCAGGGACAGACGCATAATTCACCCCTCCACTTT. Translation: CASSQGQTHNSPLHF.

The chain uses TRBV15 and TRBJ1-2; possibly TRBD1 for D (6 bases). Trimming took 0 bases from V and 7 from J, leaving 15 bases between them. Per germline, CDR1 LNHNV and CDR2 YYDKDF (reference sequence). The CDR3 is 15 residues long. The CDR3 region has the DNA TGTGCCACCAGCAGAGATTTGGGGGGGGCTGGTGGCTACACCTTC. Its protein product is CATSRDLGGAGGYTF.

This chain connects TRBV19 to TRBJ1-5; TRBD1 might be the D (5 bases). Germline CDR1 is LNHDA and CDR2 is SQIVND (reference sequence). The CDR3 is 15 residues long. V was shortened by 5 bases and J by 0 bases, with 11 bases between the two germline ends. This CDR3 is CASSYRQNSNQPQHF. The DNA for the CDR3 is TGTGCCAGTAGTTACCGACAGAATAGCAATCAGCCCCAGCATTTT.

This chain connects TRBV6-5 to TRBJ1-5; D possibly corresponds to TRBD1 (6 bases). CDR1 MNHEY and CDR2 SVGAGI come from the germline V gene. The V gene lost 4 bases and the J gene lost 5 bases, with 9 bases spanning the gap. This CDR3 is built from 13 residues. This CDR3 is CASSLRGYQPQHF. CDR3 in DNA: TGTGCCAGCAGTTTGAGGGGGTATCAGCCCCAGCATTTT.

The chain employs TRBV28 and TRBJ1-1; no clear D gene. CDR3 length: 14 residues. Germline V gene data show CDR1 as MDHEN and CDR2 as SYDVKM. Trimming stripped 2 bases from V and 1 base from J, with 8 bases between. CDR3: CASSLNPGNTEAFF. Written as DNA, the CDR3 is TGTGCCAGCAGTTTAAACCCCGGGAACACTGAAGCTTTCTTT.

This sequence joins TRBV7-6 and TRBJ1-2, with 10 bases matching TRBD1. Trimming removed 5 bases from V and 5 bases from J; junction bases left unmatched: 11. CDR3 size: 16 residues. The V gene's germline CDR1 is SGHVS and CDR2 FNYEAQ. The CDR3 nucleotides are TGTGCCAGCAGCCCAGTCGGGACAGGGGCGCGGTATGGCTACACCTTC. Residues: CASSPVGTGARYGYTF.

V and J are TRBV6-6 and TRBJ1-2, with D possibly being TRBD1 (6 bases). Trimming removed 6 bases from V and 3 bases from J, with 14 bases in between. The CDR3 contains 14 residues. Germline V gene sequence: CDR1 MNHNY, CDR2 SVGAGI (reference sequence). CDR3 loop: CASRFRQDDYGYTF. The CDR3 nucleotides are TGTGCCAGCAGATTCCGACAGGACGACTATGGCTACACCTTC.

V gene TRBV5-4 combines with J gene TRBJ2-4, with TRBD2 matching 8 bases. The CDR3 extends over 16 amino acids. V dropped 3 bases and J dropped 2; count of bases not matched to a gene: 7. The germline CDR1 and CDR2 sequences are SGHNT and YYREEE (reference sequence). The CDR3 DNA is TGTGCCAGCAGCTCCCGGGGGGGGGCCACCAAAAACATTCAGTACTTC. Protein: CASSSRGGATKNIQYF.

The table lists this clone with a few counts. This rearrangement joins TRBV5-6 to TRBJ2-7; 8 bases align to TRBD2. With V trimmed by 1 base and J by 2 bases, 5 bases remained unmatched. Germline-derived CDR1 and CDR2 are SGHDT and YYEEEE. The CDR3 is made up of 15 amino acids. The CDR3 region has the DNA TGTGCCAGCAGCTTGATCGGGGGGGAGGCCTACGAGCAGTACTTC. This encodes CASSLIGGEAYEQYF.